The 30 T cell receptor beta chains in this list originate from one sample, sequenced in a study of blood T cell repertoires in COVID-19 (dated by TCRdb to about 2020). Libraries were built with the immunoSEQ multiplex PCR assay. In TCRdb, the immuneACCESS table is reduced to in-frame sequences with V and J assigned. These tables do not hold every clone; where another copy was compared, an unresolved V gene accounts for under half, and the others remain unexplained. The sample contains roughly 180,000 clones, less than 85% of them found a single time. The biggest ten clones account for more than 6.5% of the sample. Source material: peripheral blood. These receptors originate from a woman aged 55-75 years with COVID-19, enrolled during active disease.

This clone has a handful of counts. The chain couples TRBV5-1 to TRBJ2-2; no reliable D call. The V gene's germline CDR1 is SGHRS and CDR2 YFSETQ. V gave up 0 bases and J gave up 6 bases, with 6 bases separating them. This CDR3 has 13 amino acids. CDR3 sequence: CASSLALSGELFF. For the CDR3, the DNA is TGCGCCAGCAGCTTGGCCTTATCCGGGGAGCTGTTTTTT.

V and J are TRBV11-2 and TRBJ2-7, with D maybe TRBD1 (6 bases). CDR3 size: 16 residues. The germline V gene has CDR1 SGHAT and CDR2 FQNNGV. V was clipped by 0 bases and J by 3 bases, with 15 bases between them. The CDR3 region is CASSLEGDTLRYEQYF. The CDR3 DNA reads TGTGCCAGCAGCTTAGAAGGGGACACTTTGCGCTACGAGCAGTACTTC.

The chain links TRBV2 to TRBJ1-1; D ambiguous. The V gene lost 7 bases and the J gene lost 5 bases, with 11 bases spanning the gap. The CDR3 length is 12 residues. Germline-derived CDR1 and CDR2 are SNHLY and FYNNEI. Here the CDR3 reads CASKPGGTEAFF. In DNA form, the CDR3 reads TGTGCCAGCAAACCGGGAGGGACTGAAGCTTTCTTT.

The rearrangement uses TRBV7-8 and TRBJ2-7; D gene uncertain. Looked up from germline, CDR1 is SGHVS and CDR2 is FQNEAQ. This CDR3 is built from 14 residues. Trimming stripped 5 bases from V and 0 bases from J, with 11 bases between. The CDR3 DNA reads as TGTGCCAGCAGCCCCCGAGGAGTCTCCTACGAGCAGTACGTC. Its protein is CASSPRGVSYEQYV.

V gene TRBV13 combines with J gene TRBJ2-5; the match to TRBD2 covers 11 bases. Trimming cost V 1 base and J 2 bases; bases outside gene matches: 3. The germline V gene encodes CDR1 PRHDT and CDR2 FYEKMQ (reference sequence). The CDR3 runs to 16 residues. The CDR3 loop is CASSLARTSGQETQYF. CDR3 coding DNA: TGTGCCAGCAGCTTAGCCAGGACTAGCGGGCAAGAGACCCAGTACTTC.

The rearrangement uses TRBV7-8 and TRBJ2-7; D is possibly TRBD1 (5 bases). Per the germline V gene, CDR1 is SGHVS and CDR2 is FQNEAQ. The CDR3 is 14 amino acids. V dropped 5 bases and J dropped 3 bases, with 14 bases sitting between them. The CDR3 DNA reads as TGTGCCAGCAGCCCGATCCGACAGAGCTACGAGCAGTACTTC. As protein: CASSPIRQSYEQYF.

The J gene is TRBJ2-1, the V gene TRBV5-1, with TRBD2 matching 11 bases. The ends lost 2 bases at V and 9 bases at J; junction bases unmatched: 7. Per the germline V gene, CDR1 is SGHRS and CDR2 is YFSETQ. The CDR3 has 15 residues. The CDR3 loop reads CASSFTSGGSFEQFF. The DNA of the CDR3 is TGCGCCAGCAGCTTTACTAGCGGGGGTTCTTTTGAGCAGTTCTTC. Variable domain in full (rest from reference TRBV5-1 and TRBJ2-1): KAGVTQTPRYLIKTRGQQVTLSCSPISGHRSVSWYQQTPGQGLQFLFEYFSETQRNKGNFPGRFSGRQFSNSRSEMNVSTLELGDSALYLCASSFTSGGSFEQFFGPGTRLTVL.

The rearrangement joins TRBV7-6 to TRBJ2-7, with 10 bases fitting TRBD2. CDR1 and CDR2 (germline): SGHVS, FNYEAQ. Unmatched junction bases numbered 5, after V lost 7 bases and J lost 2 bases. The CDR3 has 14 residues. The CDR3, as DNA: TGTGCCAGCACCGTAGCGGGAGGCCCCTACGAGCAGTACTTC. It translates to CASTVAGGPYEQYF.

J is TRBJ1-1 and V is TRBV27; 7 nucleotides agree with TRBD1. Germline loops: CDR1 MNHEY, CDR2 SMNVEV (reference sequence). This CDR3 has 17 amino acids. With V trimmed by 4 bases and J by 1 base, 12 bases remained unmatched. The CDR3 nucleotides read TGTGCCAGCAGTTCCCGCTATGGGGACAGCCGGAACACTGAAGCTTTCTTT. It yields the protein CASSSRYGDSRNTEAFF.

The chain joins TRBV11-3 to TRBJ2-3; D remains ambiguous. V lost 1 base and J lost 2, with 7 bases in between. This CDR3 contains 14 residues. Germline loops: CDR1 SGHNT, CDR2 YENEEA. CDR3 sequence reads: CASSLAGITDTQYF. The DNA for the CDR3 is TGTGCCAGCAGCTTAGCAGGAATCACAGATACGCAGTATTTT.

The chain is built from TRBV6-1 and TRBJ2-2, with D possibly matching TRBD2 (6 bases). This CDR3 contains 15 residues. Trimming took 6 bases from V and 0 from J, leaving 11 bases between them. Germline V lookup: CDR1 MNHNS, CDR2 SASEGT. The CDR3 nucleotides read TGTGCCAGCAGGTTATGGGGGGCGAACACCGGGGAGCTGTTTTTT. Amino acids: CASRLWGANTGELFF.

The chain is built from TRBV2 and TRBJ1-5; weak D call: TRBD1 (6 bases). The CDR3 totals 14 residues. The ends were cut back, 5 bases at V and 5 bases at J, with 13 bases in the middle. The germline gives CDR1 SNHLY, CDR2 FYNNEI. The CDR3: CASSKDRVDQPQHF. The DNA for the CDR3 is TGTGCCAGCAGTAAGGACAGAGTGGATCAGCCCCAGCATTTT.

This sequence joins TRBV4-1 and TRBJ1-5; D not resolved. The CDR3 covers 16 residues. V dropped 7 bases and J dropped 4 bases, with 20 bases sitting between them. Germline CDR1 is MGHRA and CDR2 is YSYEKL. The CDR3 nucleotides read TGCGCCAGCACGGAGCAGTGGAGGCCTGGGAATCAGCCCCAGCATTTT. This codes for CASTEQWRPGNQPQHF.

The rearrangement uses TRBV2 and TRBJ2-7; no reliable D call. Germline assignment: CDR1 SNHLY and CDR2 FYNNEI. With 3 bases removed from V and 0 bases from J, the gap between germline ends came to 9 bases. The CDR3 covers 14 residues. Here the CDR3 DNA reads TGTGCCAGCAGTGAGACACCCACCTCCTACGAGCAGTACTTC. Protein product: CASSETPTSYEQYF.

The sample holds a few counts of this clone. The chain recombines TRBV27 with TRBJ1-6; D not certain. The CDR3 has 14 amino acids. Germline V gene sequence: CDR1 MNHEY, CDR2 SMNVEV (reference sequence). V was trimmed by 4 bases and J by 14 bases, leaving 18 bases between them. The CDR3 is CASSSIVASLALHF. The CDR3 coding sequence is TGTGCCAGCAGTTCGATAGTTGCTTCCTTGGCCCTCCACTTT.

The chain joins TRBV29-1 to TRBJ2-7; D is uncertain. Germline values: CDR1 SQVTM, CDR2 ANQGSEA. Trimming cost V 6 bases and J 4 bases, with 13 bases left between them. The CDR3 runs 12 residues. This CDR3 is CSVAFGEYEQYF. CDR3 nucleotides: TGCAGCGTCGCATTCGGAGAGTACGAGCAGTACTTC.

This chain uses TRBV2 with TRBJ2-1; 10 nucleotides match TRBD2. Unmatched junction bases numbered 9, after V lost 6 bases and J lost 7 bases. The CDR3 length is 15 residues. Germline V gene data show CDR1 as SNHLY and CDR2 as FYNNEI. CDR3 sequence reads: CASRLTSGLGNEQFF. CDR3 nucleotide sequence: TGTGCCAGCAGGCTGACTAGCGGGCTTGGGAATGAGCAGTTCTTC.

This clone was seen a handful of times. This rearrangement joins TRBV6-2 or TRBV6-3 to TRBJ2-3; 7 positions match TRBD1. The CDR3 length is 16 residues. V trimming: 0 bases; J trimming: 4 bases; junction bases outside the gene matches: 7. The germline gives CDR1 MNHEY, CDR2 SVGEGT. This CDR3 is CASSYSSRGRADTQYF. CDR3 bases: TGTGCCAGCAGTTACTCGTCTAGGGGGCGCGCAGATACGCAGTATTTT.

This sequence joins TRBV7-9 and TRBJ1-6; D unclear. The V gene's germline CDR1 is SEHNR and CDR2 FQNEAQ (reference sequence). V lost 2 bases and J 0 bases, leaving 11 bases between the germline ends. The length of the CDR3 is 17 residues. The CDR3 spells CASSLMQEGSYNSPLHF. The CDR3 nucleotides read TGTGCCAGCAGCTTAATGCAGGAGGGCTCCTATAATTCACCCCTCCACTTT.

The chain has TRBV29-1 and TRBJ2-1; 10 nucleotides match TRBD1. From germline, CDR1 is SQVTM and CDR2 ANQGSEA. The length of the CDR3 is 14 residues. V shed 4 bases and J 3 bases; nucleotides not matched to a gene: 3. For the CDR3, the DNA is TGCAGCGTTGTTGGGACAGGGGTCTACAATGAGCAGTTCTTC. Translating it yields CSVVGTGVYNEQFF.

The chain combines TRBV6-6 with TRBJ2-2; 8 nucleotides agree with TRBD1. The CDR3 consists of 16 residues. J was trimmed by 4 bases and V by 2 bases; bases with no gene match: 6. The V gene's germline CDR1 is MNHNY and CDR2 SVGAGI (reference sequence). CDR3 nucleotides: TGTGCCAGCAGTTACCCCGACAGGGGAGGCACCGGGGAGCTGTTTTTT. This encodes CASSYPDRGGTGELFF.

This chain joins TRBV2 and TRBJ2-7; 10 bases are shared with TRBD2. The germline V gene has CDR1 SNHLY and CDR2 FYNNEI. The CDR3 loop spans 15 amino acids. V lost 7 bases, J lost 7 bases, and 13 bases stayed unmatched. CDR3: CASTYLSGGAGEQYV. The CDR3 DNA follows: TGTGCCAGCACTTATTTGAGCGGGGGGGCCGGGGAGCAGTACGTC.

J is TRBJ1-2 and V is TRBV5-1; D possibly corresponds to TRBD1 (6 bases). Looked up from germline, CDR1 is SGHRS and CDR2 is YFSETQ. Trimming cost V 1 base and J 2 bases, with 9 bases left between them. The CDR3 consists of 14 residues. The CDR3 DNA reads TGCGCCAGCAGCTTGTCCGGGACAAACTATGGCTACACCTTC. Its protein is CASSLSGTNYGYTF. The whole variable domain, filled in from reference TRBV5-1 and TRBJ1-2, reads KAGVTQTPRYLIKTRGQQVTLSCSPISGHRSVSWYQQTPGQGLQFLFEYFSETQRNKGNFPGRFSGRQFSNSRSEMNVSTLELGDSALYLCASSLSGTNYGYTFGSGTRLTVV.

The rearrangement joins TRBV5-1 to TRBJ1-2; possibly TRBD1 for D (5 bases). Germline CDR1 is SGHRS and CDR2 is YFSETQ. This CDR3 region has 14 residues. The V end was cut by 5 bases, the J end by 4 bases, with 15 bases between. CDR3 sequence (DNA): TGCGCCAGCAGGCCTCAGGGTTCCTCCTATGGCTACACCTTC. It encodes CASRPQGSSYGYTF.

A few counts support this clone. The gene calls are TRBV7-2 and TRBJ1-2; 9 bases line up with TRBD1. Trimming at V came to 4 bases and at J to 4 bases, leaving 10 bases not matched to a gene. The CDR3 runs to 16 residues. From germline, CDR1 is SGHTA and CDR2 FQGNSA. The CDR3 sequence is CASSSGTGTVGYGYTF. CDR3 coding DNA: TGTGCCAGCAGCTCCGGGACAGGGACGGTAGGCTATGGCTACACCTTC.

In nucleotides, the CDR3 is TGTGCCAGCAGCCGCAGGGGACAGAGCTATGGCTACACCTTC. Amino acids: CASSRRGQSYGYTF. The J gene is TRBJ1-2, the V gene TRBV5-6; 7 bases fit TRBD1. V dropped 4 bases and J dropped 4; count of bases not matched to a gene: 7. The CDR3 length is 14 residues. CDR1 SGHDT and CDR2 YYEEEE come from the germline V gene. The full variable domain, with the rest looked up from reference TRBV5-6 and TRBJ1-2, is DAGVTQSPTHLIKTRGQQVTLRCSPKSGHDTVSWYQQALGQGPQFIFQYYEEEERQRGNFPDRFSGHQFPNYSSELNVNALLLGDSALYLCASSRRGQSYGYTFGSGTRLTVV.

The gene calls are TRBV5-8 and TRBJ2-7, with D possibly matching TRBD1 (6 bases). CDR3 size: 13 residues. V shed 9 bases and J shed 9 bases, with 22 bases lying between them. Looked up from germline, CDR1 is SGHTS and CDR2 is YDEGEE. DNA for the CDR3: TGTGCCATCCTACAGGGCGGAAATAGTGGGCAGTACTTC. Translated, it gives CAILQGGNSGQYF.

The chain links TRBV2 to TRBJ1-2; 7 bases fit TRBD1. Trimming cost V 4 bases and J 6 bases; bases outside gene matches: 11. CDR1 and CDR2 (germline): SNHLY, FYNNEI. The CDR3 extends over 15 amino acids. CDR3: CASSGSGDSWDGYTF. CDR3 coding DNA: TGTGCCAGCAGTGGGTCTGGGGACAGTTGGGATGGCTACACCTTC. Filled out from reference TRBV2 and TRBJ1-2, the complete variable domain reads EPEVTQTPSHQVTQMGQEVILRCVPISNHLYFYWYRQILGQKVEFLVSFYNNEISEKSEIFDDQFSVERPDGSNFTLKIRSTKLEDSAMYFCASSGSGDSWDGYTFGSGTRLTVV.

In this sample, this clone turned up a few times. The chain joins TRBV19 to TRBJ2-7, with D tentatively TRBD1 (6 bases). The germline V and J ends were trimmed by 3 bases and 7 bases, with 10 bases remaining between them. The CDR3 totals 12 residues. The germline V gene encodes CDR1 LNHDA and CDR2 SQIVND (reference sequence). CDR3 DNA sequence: TGTGCCAGTAGTATGCCTCAGGGGGAGCAGTACTTC. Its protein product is CASSMPQGEQYF. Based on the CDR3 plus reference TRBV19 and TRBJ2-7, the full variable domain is DGGITQSPKYLFRKEGQNVTLSCEQNLNHDAMYWYRQDPGQGLRLIYYSQIVNDFQKGDIAEGYSVSREKKESFPLTVTSAQKNPTAFYLCASSMPQGEQYFGPGTRLTVT.

The CDR3, as DNA: TGTGCCAGCAGACGGGGAAGGGACACCCGTTTCACCGGGGAGCTGTTTTTT. This encodes CASRRGRDTRFTGELFF. V usage is TRBV28 and J usage is TRBJ2-2; tentative D call: TRBD1 (6 bases). Germline V gene lookup returns CDR1 MDHEN and CDR2 SYDVKM. The V and J ends lost 6 bases and 4 bases respectively, with 21 bases between them. The length of the CDR3 is 17 residues.